These 6 T cell receptor beta chains originate from one sample sequenced in a study of shared clonotypes between healthy human individuals. Sequencing was performed with immunoSEQ multiplex PCR; in TCRdb, only in-frame clones are kept and a portion is missing. The table lists approximately 530,000 clones, around 96% of them singletons. Sequenced: naive CD4+ T cells sorted from blood. Subset described: CD45RA+ positively selected. The source is a woman in her 30s in good health.

The chain has TRBV5-1 and TRBJ2-2; no definite D call. This CDR3 is built from 19 residues. Trimming removed 3 bases at V and 0 bases at J, with 21 bases between. Germline V gives CDR1 SGHRS, CDR2 YFSETQ. Here the CDR3 reads CASSSGVARVFSNTGELFF. In DNA, the CDR3 is TGCGCCAGCAGCTCAGGAGTGGCCAGAGTCTTTTCGAACACCGGGGAGCTGTTTTTT.

This chain connects TRBV2 to TRBJ1-5; D is unclear. With 7 bases removed from V and 2 bases from J, the gap between germline ends came to 15 bases. From germline, CDR1 is SNHLY and CDR2 FYNNEI. CDR3 length: 15 residues. The DNA for the CDR3 is TGTGCCAGCACCCGGTTAAGCGGGGGCAATCAGCCCCAGCATTTT. Amino acid sequence: CASTRLSGGNQPQHF.

This chain uses TRBV28 with TRBJ2-2, with 8 bases that match TRBD2. The CDR3 consists of 12 residues. After removal of 10 bases from V and 6 bases from J, the junction contained 4 bases not matched to a gene. Germline V gene sequence: CDR1 MDHEN, CDR2 SYDVKM. CDR3 sequence reads: CATGTRPGELFF. In nucleotides, the CDR3 is TGTGCCACCGGGACTAGGCCCGGGGAGCTGTTTTTT.

The V gene is TRBV11-3, the J gene TRBJ2-7; D uncertain. Germline V gene sequence: CDR1 SGHNT, CDR2 YENEEA. V gave up 5 bases and J gave up 11 bases, with 16 bases separating them. The CDR3 is 12 residues long. The CDR3 DNA sequence: TGTGCCAGCAGCCCCATGGCCAGGCGGAAGTACTTC. Its protein product is CASSPMARRKYF. The complete variable domain, with remaining parts taken from reference TRBV11-3 and TRBJ2-7, reads EAGVVQSPRYKIIEKKQPVAFWCNPISGHNTLYWYLQNLGQGPELLIRYENEEAVDDSQLPKDRFSAERLKGVDSTLKIQPAELGDSAVYLCASSPMARRKYFGPGTRLTVT.

This clone was found once. The chain joins TRBV28 to TRBJ1-4; no clear D gene. CDR3 length: 11 residues. CDR1 MDHEN and CDR2 SYDVKM come from the germline V gene. Trimming took 7 bases from V and 3 from J, leaving 3 bases between them. The CDR3 DNA reads TGTGCCAGCAAAGCTAATGAAAAACTGTTTTTT. Its translation: CASKANEKLFF.

The rearrangement uses TRBV7-9 and TRBJ1-2, with D unclear. Germline V lookup: CDR1 SEHNR, CDR2 FQNEAQ (reference sequence). The CDR3 runs 13 residues. The V gene lost 1 base and the J gene lost 4 bases, with 7 bases spanning the gap. This CDR3 reads CASSLVTVYGYTF. CDR3 DNA: TGTGCCAGCAGCTTAGTAACCGTCTATGGCTACACCTTC.